The T cell receptor (beta chain) under discussion was sequenced for a study of long-term antiretroviral therapy in people with HIV. Notes on the study in general: CDR3 lengths in HIV samples spanned a narrower range than controls.

Germline CDR1 reads SGHRS; CDR2 reads YFSETQ. J gave up 2 bases and V 4 bases, and 14 bases lay outside the gene matches. CDR3 length: 19 amino acids. The immunoSEQ assay was v3.0, run at survey level. Only in-frame clones appear in the TCRdb table, and some are missing; sequencing was by immunoSEQ multiplex PCR. The repertoire has approximately 16,000 clones, about 85% of them found once; the top ten carry about 5.2%. Of note for this clone: No antigen is known for it.

Source: unsorted PBMCs, taken 0.5 years after starting antiretroviral therapy. J is TRBJ2-4 and V is TRBV5-1; TRBD2 aligns across 11 bases. The receptor comes from a woman in her 40s with HIV. CDR3 nucleotide sequence: TGCGCCAGCAGCCTCAAATTTGTCACTAGCGGGAGTACCAAAAACATTCAGTACTTC. It yields the protein CASSLKFVTSGSTKNIQYF.